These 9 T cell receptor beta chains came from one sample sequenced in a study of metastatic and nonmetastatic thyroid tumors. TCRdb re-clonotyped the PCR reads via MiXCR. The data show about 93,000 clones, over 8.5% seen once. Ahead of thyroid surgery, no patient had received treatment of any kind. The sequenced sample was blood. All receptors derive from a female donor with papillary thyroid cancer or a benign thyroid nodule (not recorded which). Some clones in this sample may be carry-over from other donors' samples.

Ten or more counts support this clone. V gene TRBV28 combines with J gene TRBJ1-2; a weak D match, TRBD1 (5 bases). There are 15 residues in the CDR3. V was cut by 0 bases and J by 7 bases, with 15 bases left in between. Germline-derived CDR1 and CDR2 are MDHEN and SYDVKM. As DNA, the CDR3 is TGTGCCAGCAGTTTATGGCCCCCCCTTAGGGGTGGCTACACCTTC. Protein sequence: CASSLWPPLRGGYTF.

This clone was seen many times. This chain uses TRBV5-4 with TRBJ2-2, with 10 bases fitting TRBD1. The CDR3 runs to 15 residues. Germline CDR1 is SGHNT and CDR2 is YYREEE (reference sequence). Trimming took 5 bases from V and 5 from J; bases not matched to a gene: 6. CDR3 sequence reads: CASRSGTGVTGELFF. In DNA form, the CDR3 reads TGTGCCAGCAGATCCGGGACAGGGGTTACCGGGGAGCTGTTTTTT.

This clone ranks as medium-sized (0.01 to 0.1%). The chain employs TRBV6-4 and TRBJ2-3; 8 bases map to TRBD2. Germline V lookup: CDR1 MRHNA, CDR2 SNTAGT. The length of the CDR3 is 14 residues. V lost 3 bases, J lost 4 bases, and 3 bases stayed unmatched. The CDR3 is CASSEGLGSDTQYF. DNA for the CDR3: TGTGCCAGCAGTGAGGGACTAGGATCAGATACGCAGTATTTT.

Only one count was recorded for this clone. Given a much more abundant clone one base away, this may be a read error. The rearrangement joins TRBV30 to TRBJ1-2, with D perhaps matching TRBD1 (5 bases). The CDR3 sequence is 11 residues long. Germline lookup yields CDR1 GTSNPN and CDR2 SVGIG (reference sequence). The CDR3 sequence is CAWSPTRGAPF. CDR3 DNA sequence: TGTGCCTGGAGTCCGACCCGAGGGGCACCCTTC.

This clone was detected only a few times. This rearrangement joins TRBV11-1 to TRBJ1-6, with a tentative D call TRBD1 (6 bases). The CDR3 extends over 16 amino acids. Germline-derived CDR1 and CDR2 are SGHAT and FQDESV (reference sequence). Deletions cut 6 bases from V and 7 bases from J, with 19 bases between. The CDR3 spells CASRPGRGRGNSPLHF. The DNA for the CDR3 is TGTGCCAGCAGGCCCGGCCGGGGCAGGGGCAATTCACCCCTCCACTTT.

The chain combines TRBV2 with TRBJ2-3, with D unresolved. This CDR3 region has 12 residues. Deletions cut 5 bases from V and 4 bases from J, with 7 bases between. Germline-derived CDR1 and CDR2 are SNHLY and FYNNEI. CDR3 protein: CASSLRSDTQYF. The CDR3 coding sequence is TGTGCCAGCAGTCTAAGATCAGATACGCAGTATTTT.

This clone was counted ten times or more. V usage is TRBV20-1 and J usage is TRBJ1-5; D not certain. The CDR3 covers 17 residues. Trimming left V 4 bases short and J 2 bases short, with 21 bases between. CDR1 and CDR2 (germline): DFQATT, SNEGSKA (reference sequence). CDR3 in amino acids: CSATPISGSLGNQPQHF. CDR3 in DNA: TGCAGTGCTACCCCAATTTCGGGATCATTAGGCAATCAGCCCCAGCATTTT.

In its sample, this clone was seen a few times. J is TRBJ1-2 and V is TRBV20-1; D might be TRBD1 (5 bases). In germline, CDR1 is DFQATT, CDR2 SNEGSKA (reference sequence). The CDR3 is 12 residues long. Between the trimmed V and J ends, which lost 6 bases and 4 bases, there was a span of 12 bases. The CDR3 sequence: CSASRVSYGYTF. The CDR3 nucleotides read TGCAGTGCAAGCAGGGTGAGCTATGGCTACACCTTC.

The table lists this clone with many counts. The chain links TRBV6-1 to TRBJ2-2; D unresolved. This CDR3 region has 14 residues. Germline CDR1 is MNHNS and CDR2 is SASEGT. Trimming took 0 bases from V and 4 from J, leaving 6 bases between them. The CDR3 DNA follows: TGTGCCAGCAGTGAAGCTCCGGGCACCGGGGAGCTGTTTTTT. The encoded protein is CASSEAPGTGELFF.